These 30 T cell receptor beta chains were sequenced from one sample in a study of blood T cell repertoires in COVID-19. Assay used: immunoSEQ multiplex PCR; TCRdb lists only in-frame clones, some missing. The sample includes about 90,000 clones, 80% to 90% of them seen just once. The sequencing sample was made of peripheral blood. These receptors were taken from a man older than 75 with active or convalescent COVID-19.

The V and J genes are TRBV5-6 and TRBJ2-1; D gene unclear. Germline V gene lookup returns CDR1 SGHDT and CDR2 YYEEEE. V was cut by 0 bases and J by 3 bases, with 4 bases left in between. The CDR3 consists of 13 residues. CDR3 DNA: TGTGCCAGCAGCTTGGTTAGCTACAATGAGCAGTTCTTC. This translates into CASSLVSYNEQFF.

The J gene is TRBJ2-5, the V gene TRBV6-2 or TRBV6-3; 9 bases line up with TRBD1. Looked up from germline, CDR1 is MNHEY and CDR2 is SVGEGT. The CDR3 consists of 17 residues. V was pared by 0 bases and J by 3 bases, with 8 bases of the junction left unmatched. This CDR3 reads CASSYSMTGGYEETQYF. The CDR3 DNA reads TGTGCCAGCAGTTACTCTATGACAGGGGGATACGAAGAGACCCAGTACTTC.

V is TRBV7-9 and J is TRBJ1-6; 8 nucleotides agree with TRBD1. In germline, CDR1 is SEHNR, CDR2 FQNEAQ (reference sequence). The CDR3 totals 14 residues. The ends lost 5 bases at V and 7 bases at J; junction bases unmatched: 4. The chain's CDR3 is CASSRGQGNSPLHF. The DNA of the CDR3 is TGTGCCAGCAGCCGCGGACAGGGAAATTCACCCCTCCACTTT.

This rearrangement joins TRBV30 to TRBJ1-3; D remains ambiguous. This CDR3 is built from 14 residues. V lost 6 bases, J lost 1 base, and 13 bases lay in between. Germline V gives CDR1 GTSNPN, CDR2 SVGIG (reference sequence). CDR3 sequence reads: CACQASVSGNTIYF. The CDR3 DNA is TGTGCCTGTCAGGCCTCGGTATCTGGAAACACCATATATTTT. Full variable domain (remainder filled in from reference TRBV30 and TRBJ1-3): SQTIHQWPATLVQPVGSPLSLECTVEGTSNPNLYWYRQAAGRGLQLLFYSVGIGQISSEVPQNLSASRPQDRQFILSSKKLLLSDSGFYLCACQASVSGNTIYFGEGSWLTVV.

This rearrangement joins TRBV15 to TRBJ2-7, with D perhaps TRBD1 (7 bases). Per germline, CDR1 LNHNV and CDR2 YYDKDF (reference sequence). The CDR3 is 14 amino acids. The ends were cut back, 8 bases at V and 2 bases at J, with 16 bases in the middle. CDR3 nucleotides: TGTGCCACCTCTCTGGGGGGACAGACCTACGAGCAGTACTTC. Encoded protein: CATSLGGQTYEQYF. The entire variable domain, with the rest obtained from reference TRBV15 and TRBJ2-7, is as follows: DAMVIQNPRYQVTQFGKPVTLSCSQTLNHNVMYWYQQKSSQAPKLLFHYYDKDFNNEADTPDNFQSRRPNTSFCFLDIRSPGLGDTAMYLCATSLGGQTYEQYFGPGTRLTVT.

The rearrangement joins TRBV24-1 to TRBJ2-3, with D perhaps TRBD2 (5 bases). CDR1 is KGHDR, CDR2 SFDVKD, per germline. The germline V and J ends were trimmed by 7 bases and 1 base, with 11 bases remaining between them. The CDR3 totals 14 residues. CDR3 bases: TGTGCCACCAGGAGGGAGATGGGCACAGATACGCAGTATTTT. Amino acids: CATRREMGTDTQYF.

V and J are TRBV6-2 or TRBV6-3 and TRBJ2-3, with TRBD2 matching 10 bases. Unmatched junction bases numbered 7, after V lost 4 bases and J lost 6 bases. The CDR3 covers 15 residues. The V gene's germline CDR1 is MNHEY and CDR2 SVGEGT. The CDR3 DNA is TGTGCCAGCAGTTGGACTAGCGGTTACATTGATACGCAGTATTTT. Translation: CASSWTSGYIDTQYF.

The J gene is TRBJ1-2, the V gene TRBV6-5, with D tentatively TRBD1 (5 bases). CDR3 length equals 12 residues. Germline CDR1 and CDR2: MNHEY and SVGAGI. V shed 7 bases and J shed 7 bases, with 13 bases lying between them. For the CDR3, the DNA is TGTGCCAGCAAGGCCGGGGGGGGTGGCTACACCTTC. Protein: CASKAGGGGYTF.

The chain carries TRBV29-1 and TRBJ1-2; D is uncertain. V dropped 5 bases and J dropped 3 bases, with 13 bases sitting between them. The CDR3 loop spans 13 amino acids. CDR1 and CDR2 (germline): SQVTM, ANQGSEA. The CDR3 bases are TGCAGCGTTCGAACCGCAGCGGACTATGGCTACACCTTC. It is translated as CSVRTAADYGYTF. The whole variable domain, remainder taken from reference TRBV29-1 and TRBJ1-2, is SAVISQKPSRDICQRGTSLTIQCQVDSQVTMMFWYRQQPGQSLTLIATANQGSEATYESGFVIDKFPISRPNLTFSTLTVSNMSPEDSSIYLCSVRTAADYGYTFGSGTRLTVV.

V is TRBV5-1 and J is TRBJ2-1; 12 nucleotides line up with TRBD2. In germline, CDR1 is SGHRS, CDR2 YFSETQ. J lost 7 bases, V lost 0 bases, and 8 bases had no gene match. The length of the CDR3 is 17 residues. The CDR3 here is CASSLESTSGSRNEQFF. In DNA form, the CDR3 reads TGCGCCAGCAGCTTGGAATCGACTAGCGGGAGTAGGAATGAGCAGTTCTTC.

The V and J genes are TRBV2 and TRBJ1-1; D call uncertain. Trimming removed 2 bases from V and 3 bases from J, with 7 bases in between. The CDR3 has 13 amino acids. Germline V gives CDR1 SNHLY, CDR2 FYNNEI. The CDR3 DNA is TGTGCCAGCAGTGAATTCGGGTACACTGAAGCTTTCTTT. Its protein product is CASSEFGYTEAFF. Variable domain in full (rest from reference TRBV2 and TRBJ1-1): EPEVTQTPSHQVTQMGQEVILRCVPISNHLYFYWYRQILGQKVEFLVSFYNNEISEKSEIFDDQFSVERPDGSNFTLKIRSTKLEDSAMYFCASSEFGYTEAFFGQGTRLTVV.

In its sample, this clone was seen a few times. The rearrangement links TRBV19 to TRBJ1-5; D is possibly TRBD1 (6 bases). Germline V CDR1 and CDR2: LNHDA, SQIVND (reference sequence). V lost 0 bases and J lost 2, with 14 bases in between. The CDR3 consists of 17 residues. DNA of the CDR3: TGTGCCAGTAGTATAGATTGGCAGGGGTATGGCAATCAGCCCCAGCATTTT. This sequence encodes CASSIDWQGYGNQPQHF. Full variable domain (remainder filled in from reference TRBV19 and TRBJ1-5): DGGITQSPKYLFRKEGQNVTLSCEQNLNHDAMYWYRQDPGQGLRLIYYSQIVNDFQKGDIAEGYSVSREKKESFPLTVTSAQKNPTAFYLCASSIDWQGYGNQPQHFGDGTRLSIL.

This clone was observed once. The CDR3 nucleotides read TGTGCCAGCAGCTTAGGGGGACTAGCGGGAGGGACTAGCGACGAGCAGTACTTC. It encodes CASSLGGLAGGTSDEQYF. The chain recombines TRBV7-2 with TRBJ2-7; 16 bases are shared with TRBD2. Germline V gene sequence: CDR1 SGHTA, CDR2 FQGNSA. The CDR3 contains 18 residues. V dropped 1 base and J dropped 5; count of bases not matched to a gene: 8.

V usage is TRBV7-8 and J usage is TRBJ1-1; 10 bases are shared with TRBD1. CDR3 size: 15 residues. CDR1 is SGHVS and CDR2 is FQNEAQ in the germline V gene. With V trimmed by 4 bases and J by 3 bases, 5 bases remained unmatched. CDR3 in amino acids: CASSSGQGGDTEAFF. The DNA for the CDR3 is TGTGCCAGCAGCTCCGGACAGGGGGGGGACACTGAAGCTTTCTTT.

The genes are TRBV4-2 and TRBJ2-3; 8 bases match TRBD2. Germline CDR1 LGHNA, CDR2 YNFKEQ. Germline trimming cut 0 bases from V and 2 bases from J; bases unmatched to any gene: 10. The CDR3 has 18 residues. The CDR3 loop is CASSQDGSGTRYTDTQYF. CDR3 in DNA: TGTGCCAGCAGCCAAGATGGTAGCGGGACTAGATACACAGATACGCAGTATTTT.

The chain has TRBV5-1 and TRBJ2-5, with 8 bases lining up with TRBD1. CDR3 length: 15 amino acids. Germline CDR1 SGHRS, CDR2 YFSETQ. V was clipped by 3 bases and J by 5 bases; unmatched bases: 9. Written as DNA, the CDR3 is TGCGCCAGCAGCTCTGGGACAGGCGGATCGGAGACCCAGTACTTC. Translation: CASSSGTGGSETQYF.

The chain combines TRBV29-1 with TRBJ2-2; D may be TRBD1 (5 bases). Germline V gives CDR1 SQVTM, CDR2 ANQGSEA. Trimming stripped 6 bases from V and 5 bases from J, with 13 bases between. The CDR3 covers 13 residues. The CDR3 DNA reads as TGCAGCGTCCTAGACAGTTTTACCGGGGAGCTGTTTTTT. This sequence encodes CSVLDSFTGELFF.

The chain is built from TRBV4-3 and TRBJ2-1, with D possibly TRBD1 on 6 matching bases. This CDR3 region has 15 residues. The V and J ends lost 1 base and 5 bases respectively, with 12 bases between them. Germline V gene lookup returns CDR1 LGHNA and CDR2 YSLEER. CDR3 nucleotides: TGCGCCAGCAGCCAAGGGGGGCTTTTAAACAATGAGCAGTTCTTC. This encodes CASSQGGLLNNEQFF.

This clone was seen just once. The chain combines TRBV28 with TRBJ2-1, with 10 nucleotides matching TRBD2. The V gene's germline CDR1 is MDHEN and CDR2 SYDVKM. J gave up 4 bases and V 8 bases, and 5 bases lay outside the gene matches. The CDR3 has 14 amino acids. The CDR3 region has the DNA TGTGCCAGCCTACCGGGACTAGCGTACAATGAGCAGTTCTTC. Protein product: CASLPGLAYNEQFF.

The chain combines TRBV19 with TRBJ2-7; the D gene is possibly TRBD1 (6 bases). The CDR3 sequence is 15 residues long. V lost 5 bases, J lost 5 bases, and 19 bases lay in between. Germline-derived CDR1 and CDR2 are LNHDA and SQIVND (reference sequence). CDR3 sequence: CASSATGTPNHEQYF. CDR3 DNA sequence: TGTGCCAGTAGTGCAACCGGGACACCCAACCACGAGCAGTACTTC.

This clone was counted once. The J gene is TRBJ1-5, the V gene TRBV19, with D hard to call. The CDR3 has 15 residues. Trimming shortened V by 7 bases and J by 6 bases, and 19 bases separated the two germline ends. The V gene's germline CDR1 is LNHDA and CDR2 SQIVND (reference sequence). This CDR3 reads CASNPPGQRGQPQHF. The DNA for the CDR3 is TGTGCCAGTAATCCACCGGGCCAGCGGGGTCAGCCCCAGCATTTT.

The DNA of the CDR3 is TGTGCCAGTATAGGGGCGGGGTATCAGCCCCAGCATTTT. Amino acids: CASIGAGYQPQHF. This chain uses TRBV19 with TRBJ1-5, with D perhaps matching TRBD1 (5 bases). V dropped 7 bases and J dropped 5 bases, with 12 bases sitting between them. The germline CDR1 and CDR2 sequences are LNHDA and SQIVND (reference sequence). The CDR3 sequence is 13 residues long.

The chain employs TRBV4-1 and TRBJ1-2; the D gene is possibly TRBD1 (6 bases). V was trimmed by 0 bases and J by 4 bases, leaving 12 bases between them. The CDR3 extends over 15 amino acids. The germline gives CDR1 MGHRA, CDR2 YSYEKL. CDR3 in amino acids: CASSQDSGQVYGYTF. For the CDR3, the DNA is TGCGCCAGCAGCCAAGATTCGGGACAAGTCTATGGCTACACCTTC.

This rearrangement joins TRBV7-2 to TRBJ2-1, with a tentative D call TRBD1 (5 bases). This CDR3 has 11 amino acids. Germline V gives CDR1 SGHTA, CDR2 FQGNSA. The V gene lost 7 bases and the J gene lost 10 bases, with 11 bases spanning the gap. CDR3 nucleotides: TGTGCCAGCACGGACACAGGAGAGCAGTTCTTC. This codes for CASTDTGEQFF.

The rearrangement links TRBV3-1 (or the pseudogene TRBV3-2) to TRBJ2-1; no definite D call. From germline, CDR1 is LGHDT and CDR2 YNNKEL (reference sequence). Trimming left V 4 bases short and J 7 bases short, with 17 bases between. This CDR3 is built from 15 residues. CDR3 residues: CASSPLHSASNEQFF. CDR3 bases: TGTGCCAGCAGCCCCCTCCACTCCGCAAGTAATGAGCAGTTCTTC.

The CDR3 spells CASSLSAPGETQYF. Here the CDR3 DNA reads TGTGCCAGCAGCTTATCTGCGCCGGGGGAGACCCAGTACTTC. The chain carries TRBV7-9 and TRBJ2-5; tentatively, D is TRBD2 (5 bases). Trimming took off 2 bases at V and 5 bases at J, with 12 bases between the two ends. The germline CDR1 and CDR2 sequences are SEHNR and FQNEAQ (reference sequence). The length of the CDR3 is 14 residues. Using reference TRBV7-9 and TRBJ2-5 for the parts outside the CDR3, the full variable domain is DTGVSQNPRHKITKRGQNVTFRCDPISEHNRLYWYRQTLGQGPEFLTYFQNEAQLEKSRLLSDRFSAERPKGSFSTLEIQRTEQGDSAMYLCASSLSAPGETQYFGPGTRLLVL.

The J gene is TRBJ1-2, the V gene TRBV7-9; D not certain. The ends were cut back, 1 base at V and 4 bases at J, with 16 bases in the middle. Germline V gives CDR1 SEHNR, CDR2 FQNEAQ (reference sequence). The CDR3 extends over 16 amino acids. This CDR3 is CASSLDLAPPGYGYTF. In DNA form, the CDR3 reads TGTGCCAGCAGCTTAGATTTGGCACCCCCTGGCTATGGCTACACCTTC.

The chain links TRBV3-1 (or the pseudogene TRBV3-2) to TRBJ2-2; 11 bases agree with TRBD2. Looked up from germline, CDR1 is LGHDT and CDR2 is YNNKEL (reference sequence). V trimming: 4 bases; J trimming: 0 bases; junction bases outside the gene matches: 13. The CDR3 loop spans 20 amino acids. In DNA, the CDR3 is TGTGCCAGCAGCCCCGGGTCCGCGACTAGCGGGGTGACGAACACCGGGGAGCTGTTTTTT. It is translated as CASSPGSATSGVTNTGELFF.

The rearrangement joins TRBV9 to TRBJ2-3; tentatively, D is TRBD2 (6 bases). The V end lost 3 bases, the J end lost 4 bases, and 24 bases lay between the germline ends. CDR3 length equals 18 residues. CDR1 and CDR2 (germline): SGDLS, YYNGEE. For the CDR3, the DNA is TGTGCCAGCAGCGAAGGCCCTCGGTGGGTGGCGGGGCCAGATACGCAGTATTTT. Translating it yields CASSEGPRWVAGPDTQYF. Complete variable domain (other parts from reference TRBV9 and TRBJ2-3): DSGVTQTPKHLITATGQRVTLRCSPRSGDLSVYWYQQSLDQGLQFLIQYYNGEERAKGNILERFSAQQFPDLHSELNLSSLELGDSALYFCASSEGPRWVAGPDTQYFGPGTRLTVL.

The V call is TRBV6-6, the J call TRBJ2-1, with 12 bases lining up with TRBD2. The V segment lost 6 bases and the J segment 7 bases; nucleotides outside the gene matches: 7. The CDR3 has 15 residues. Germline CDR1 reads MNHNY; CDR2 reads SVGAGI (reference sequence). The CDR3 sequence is CASSPTSGRKNEQFF. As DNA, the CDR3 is TGTGCCAGCAGCCCGACTAGCGGGAGAAAGAATGAGCAGTTCTTC.